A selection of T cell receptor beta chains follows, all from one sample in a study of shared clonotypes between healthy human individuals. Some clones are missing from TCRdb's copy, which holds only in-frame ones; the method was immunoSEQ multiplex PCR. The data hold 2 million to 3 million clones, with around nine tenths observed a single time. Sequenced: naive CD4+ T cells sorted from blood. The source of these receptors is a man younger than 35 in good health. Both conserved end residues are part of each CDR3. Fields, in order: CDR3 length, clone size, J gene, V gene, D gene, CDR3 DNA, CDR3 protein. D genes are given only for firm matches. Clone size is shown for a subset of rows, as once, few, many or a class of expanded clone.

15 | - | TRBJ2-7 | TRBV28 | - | TGTGCCAGCAGTCCCCGGGGAACAGGGAGATACGAGCAGTACTTC | CASSPRGTGRYEQYF
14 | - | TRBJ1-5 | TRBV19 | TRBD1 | TGTGCCAGTAGTCTTCGGACAGGGCCTCAGCCCCAGCATTTT | CASSLRTGPQPQHF
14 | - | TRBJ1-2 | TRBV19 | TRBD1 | TGTGCCAGTAGGAGGGACAGATCTAACTATGGCTACACCTTC | CASRRDRSNYGYTF
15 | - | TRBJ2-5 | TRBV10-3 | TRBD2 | TGTGCCATCAGTGATCTGGCGGGGGGGCAGGAGACCCAGTACTTC | CAISDLAGGQETQYF
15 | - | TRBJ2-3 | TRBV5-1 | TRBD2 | TGCGCCAGCAGGTTATCTAGCGGCCACACAGATACGCAGTATTTT | CASRLSSGHTDTQYF
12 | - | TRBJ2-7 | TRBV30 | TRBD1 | TGTGCCTGGAGGGACAGGACCTACGAGCAGTACTTC | CAWRDRTYEQYF
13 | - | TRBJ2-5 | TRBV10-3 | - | TGTGCCATCAGTTTGGGACTTCAAGAGACCCAGTACTTC | CAISLGLQETQYF
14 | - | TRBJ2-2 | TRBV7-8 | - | TGTGCCAGCAGCTTACTTATAGGCACCGGGGAGCTGTTTTTT | CASSLLIGTGELFF
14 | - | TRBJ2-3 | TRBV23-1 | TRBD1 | TGCGCCAGCAGTCCCGGGACAGGGGGCGATACGCAGTATTTT | CASSPGTGGDTQYF
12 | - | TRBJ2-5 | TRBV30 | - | TGTGCCTGGGCCGGGCTCAGAGAGACCCAGTACTTC | CAWAGLRETQYF
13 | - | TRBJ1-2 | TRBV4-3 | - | TGCGCCAGCAGCCTCCAAGGGGGGGATGGCTACACCTTC | CASSLQGGDGYTF
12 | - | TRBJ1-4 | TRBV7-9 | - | TGTGCCAGCAAAAATTCCAGTGAAAAACTGTTTTTT | CASKNSSEKLFF
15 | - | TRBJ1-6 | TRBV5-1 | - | TGCGCCAGCAGCTTGGCCTGGGGGGGTAATTCACCCCTCCACTTT | CASSLAWGGNSPLHF
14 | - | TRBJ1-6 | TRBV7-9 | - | TGTGCCAGCAGCTTAGCAGGGCGAAATTCACCCCTCCACTTT | CASSLAGRNSPLHF
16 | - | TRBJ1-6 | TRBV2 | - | TGTGCCAGCAGTGAATTAGGGCAGGCAGGAAATTCACCCCTCCACTTT | CASSELGQAGNSPLHF
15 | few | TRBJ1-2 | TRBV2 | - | TGTGCCAGCAACCGACTCCGGACCTCGTCAGAGGGCTACACCTTC | CASNRLRTSSEGYTF
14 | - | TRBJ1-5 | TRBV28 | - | TGTGCCAGCAGGCTCATAAGTAGCAATCAGCCCCAGCATTTT | CASRLISSNQPQHF
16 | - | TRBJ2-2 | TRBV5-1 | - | TGCGCCAGCAGCTTGGGCGACAGGCCGAACACCGGGGAGCTGTTTTTT | CASSLGDRPNTGELFF
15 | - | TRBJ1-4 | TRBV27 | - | TGTGCCAGCAGTTCTCAGGGTGGCACTAATGAAAAACTGTTTTTT | CASSSQGGTNEKLFF
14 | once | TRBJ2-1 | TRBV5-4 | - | TGTGCCAGCAGCTTGTCGTCAGGGGGGAATGAGCAGTTCTTC | CASSLSSGGNEQFF
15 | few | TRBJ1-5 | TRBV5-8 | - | TGTGCCAGCAGCTCGGTGGGGGAAGGGAATCAGCCCCAGCATTTT | CASSSVGEGNQPQHF